The 27 T cell receptor beta chains below were found in one sample sequenced in a study of blood T cell repertoires in COVID-19. Libraries were prepared by immunoSEQ multiplex PCR; TCRdb keeps only in-frame clonotypes and omits some of them. Of under 450,000 clones in the sample, approximately 86% were seen once. Sequenced sample: peripheral blood. The receptors shown here come from a woman aged 60 to 75 with COVID-19, enrolled during active disease.

The chain has TRBV29-1 and TRBJ2-1, with 12 bases identical to TRBD2. The CDR3 is made up of 14 amino acids. V was pared by 7 bases and J by 8 bases, with 9 bases of the junction left unmatched. Per germline, CDR1 SQVTM and CDR2 ANQGSEA. The DNA for the CDR3 is TGCAGCGCTACTAGCGGGGGGCCTATAGATGAGCAGTTCTTC. It yields the protein CSATSGGPIDEQFF.

This sequence joins TRBV19 and TRBJ2-7; 12 positions match TRBD1. This CDR3 is 14 amino acids long. V shed 3 bases, J shed 7 bases, and the junction held 4 bases outside the gene matches. Germline values: CDR1 LNHDA, CDR2 SQIVND (reference sequence). The CDR3 protein is CASSMGQGAGEQYF. The CDR3 DNA reads TGTGCCAGTAGTATGGGACAGGGGGCGGGTGAGCAGTACTTC.

The chain is built from TRBV9 and TRBJ2-5; a weak D match, TRBD2 (5 bases). The CDR3 has 12 amino acids. Trimming removed 4 bases from V and 5 bases from J, with 9 bases in between. The V gene's germline CDR1 is SGDLS and CDR2 YYNGEE. The CDR3 protein is CASSPPGETQYF. The CDR3 DNA reads TGTGCCAGCAGCCCCCCGGGGGAGACCCAGTACTTC.

The chain uses TRBV23-1 and TRBJ2-7; 8 bases match TRBD2. TRBV23-1 is filed as an ORF, its function uncertain. Trimming at V came to 1 base and at J to 4 bases, leaving 15 bases not matched to a gene. The CDR3 totals 18 residues. The CDR3 loop reads CASSQWWGGGGKGYEQYF. As DNA, the CDR3 is TGCGCCAGCAGTCAATGGTGGGGCGGCGGGGGGAAGGGTTACGAGCAGTACTTC.

The chain is built from TRBV5-4 and TRBJ2-7, with 12 bases identical to TRBD2. The trim removed 2 bases at V and 5 bases at J, leaving 2 bases unmatched. The CDR3 is 14 residues long. Germline CDR1 is SGHNT and CDR2 is YYREEE (reference sequence). This chain's CDR3 is CASSLRLAGDEQYF. The DNA for the CDR3 is TGTGCCAGCAGCTTACGACTAGCGGGGGACGAGCAGTACTTC.

The chain has TRBV15 and TRBJ1-1; 9 bases match TRBD1. CDR1 and CDR2 from the germline V gene are LNHNV and YYDKDF (reference sequence). This CDR3 is built from 13 residues. After removal of 9 bases from V and 5 bases from J, the junction contained 7 bases not matched to a gene. CDR3 amino acids: CATGDREKTEAFF. CDR3 sequence (DNA): TGTGCCACGGGGGACAGGGAGAAAACTGAAGCTTTCTTT.

The genes are TRBV18 and TRBJ1-1, with 9 bases aligning to TRBD1. CDR1 and CDR2 (germline): KGHSH, LQKENI. CDR3 size: 14 residues. The ends lost 6 bases at V and 11 bases at J; junction bases unmatched: 13. The CDR3 protein is CASSPNRDRENAFF. CDR3 nucleotides: TGTGCCAGCTCTCCTAACCGGGACAGGGAAAATGCTTTCTTT. Based on the CDR3 plus reference TRBV18 and TRBJ1-1, the full variable domain is NAGVMQNPRHLVRRRGQEARLRCSPMKGHSHVYWYRQLPEEGLKFMVYLQKENIIDESGMPKERFSAEFPKEGPSILRIQQVVRGDSAAYFCASSPNRDRENAFFGQGTRLTVV.

The rearrangement joins TRBV6-6 to TRBJ1-2, with D possibly matching TRBD1 (5 bases). The V gene's germline CDR1 is MNHNY and CDR2 SVGAGI (reference sequence). This CDR3 is built from 14 residues. V gave up 0 bases and J gave up 6 bases, with 11 bases separating them. CDR3 loop: CASSYSEGVNGYTF. The CDR3 bases are TGTGCCAGCAGTTACTCGGAAGGGGTGAATGGCTACACCTTC.

The chain is built from TRBV5-4 and TRBJ1-6; D uncertain. Trimming shortened V by 2 bases and J by 7 bases, and 4 bases separated the two germline ends. Germline V gene sequence: CDR1 SGHNT, CDR2 YYREEE (reference sequence). The CDR3 totals 12 residues. DNA for the CDR3: TGTGCCAGCAGCTTACTAAATTCACCCCTCCACTTT. It codes for CASSLLNSPLHF.

The CDR3 DNA is TGTGCCTGGAGTCAGGGAATCTATGGCTACACCTTC. It yields the protein CAWSQGIYGYTF. The chain couples TRBV30 to TRBJ1-2, with D possibly TRBD1 on 5 matching bases. Germline V gene data show CDR1 as GTSNPN and CDR2 as SVGIG (reference sequence). Trimming shortened V by 2 bases and J by 4 bases, and 8 bases separated the two germline ends. The CDR3 is 12 residues long.

The J gene is TRBJ2-7, the V gene TRBV5-1, with 8 bases identical to TRBD1. Germline lookup yields CDR1 SGHRS and CDR2 YFSETQ. V was clipped by 4 bases and J by 4 bases; unmatched bases: 4. The CDR3 extends over 13 amino acids. The chain's CDR3 is CASSARGRYEQYF. Here the CDR3 DNA reads TGCGCCAGCAGCGCCAGGGGGCGGTACGAGCAGTACTTC.

This clone has just a few counts. V is TRBV5-1 and J is TRBJ1-1, with 9 bases identical to TRBD1. Unmatched junction bases numbered 6, after V lost 1 base and J lost 5 bases. Germline loops: CDR1 SGHRS, CDR2 YFSETQ. This CDR3 region has 15 residues. Written as DNA, the CDR3 is TGCGCCAGCAGCTTGTCCGGGACAGGGAATACTGAAGCTTTCTTT. Translated: CASSLSGTGNTEAFF.

The chain links TRBV11-2 to TRBJ1-1; D is perhaps TRBD1 (6 bases). The V and J ends lost 9 bases and 8 bases respectively, with 13 bases between them. The length of the CDR3 is 11 residues. Germline CDR1 and CDR2: SGHAT and FQNNGV. CDR3 DNA: TGTGCCAGTGGGGGCGCACCAGAAGCTTTCTTT. It yields the protein CASGGAPEAFF.

The chain carries TRBV3-1 (or the pseudogene TRBV3-2) and TRBJ2-2, with D perhaps TRBD2 (7 bases). CDR1 and CDR2 (germline): LGHDT, YNNKEL (reference sequence). This CDR3 is 14 amino acids long. V lost 4 bases and J lost 5, with 11 bases in between. The CDR3 coding sequence is TGTGCCAGCAGCCCGGGGGGCGGAACCGGGGAGCTGTTTTTT. Its protein product is CASSPGGGTGELFF.

This clone was counted between two and nine times. CDR3 DNA sequence: TGTGCCAGCTCACTGGGACAGGGTAGTAATTCACCCCTCCACTTT. It codes for CASSLGQGSNSPLHF. The chain combines TRBV18 with TRBJ1-6; 9 bases agree with TRBD1. The junction had 4 bases not matched to a gene; V was cut back by 4 bases and J by 6 bases. CDR1 is KGHSH and CDR2 is LQKENI in the germline V gene. The CDR3 totals 15 residues.

CDR3 DNA: TGTGCCAGCTCACCAACCCGGGTAGCTAGGGAGCAGTACTTC. Translation gives CASSPTRVAREQYF. The V gene is TRBV18, the J gene TRBJ2-7; D unclear. Germline CDR1 and CDR2: KGHSH and LQKENI. This CDR3 spans 14 amino acids. V lost 2 bases to trimming and J lost 7 bases, with 15 bases between them.

This chain connects TRBV3-1 (or the pseudogene TRBV3-2) to TRBJ2-5, with 7 bases aligning to TRBD1. From germline, CDR1 is LGHDT and CDR2 YNNKEL (reference sequence). This CDR3 is 17 amino acids long. The V segment lost 2 bases and the J segment 1 base; nucleotides outside the gene matches: 10. CDR3 protein: CASSQTRTGRSQETQYF. In DNA form, the CDR3 reads TGTGCCAGCAGCCAAACGCGGACAGGCCGGAGCCAAGAGACCCAGTACTTC.

About this clone: The sample carries other DNA sequences with the same CDR3. The chain uses TRBV9 and TRBJ2-2; D unclear. Germline CDR1 reads SGDLS; CDR2 reads YYNGEE. The CDR3 has 11 residues. The V end lost 3 bases, the J end lost 6 bases, and 3 bases lay between the germline ends. CDR3 sequence reads: CASSASGELFF. The CDR3 bases are TGTGCCAGCAGCGCCTCCGGGGAGCTGTTTTTT.

The chain carries TRBV19 and TRBJ1-5; TRBD1 is a possible D gene (5 bases). CDR1 LNHDA and CDR2 SQIVND come from the germline V gene (reference sequence). The CDR3 is 15 amino acids. Trimming left V 4 bases short and J 0 bases short, with 10 bases between. CDR3 loop: CASSREGYSNQPQHF. The CDR3 DNA is TGTGCCAGTAGTAGGGAGGGGTATAGCAATCAGCCCCAGCATTTT. The variable domain in full, with the rest retrieved from reference TRBV19 and TRBJ1-5, is DGGITQSPKYLFRKEGQNVTLSCEQNLNHDAMYWYRQDPGQGLRLIYYSQIVNDFQKGDIAEGYSVSREKKESFPLTVTSAQKNPTAFYLCASSREGYSNQPQHFGDGTRLSIL.

There are many counts of this clone. The chain links TRBV30 to TRBJ1-5, with TRBD1 matching 7 bases. The length of the CDR3 is 15 residues. Germline CDR1 reads GTSNPN; CDR2 reads SVGIG (reference sequence). J was trimmed by 2 bases and V by 3 bases; bases with no gene match: 7. CDR3 sequence reads: CAWSRDSKGNQPQHF. Here the CDR3 DNA reads TGTGCCTGGAGCCGGGACAGCAAGGGCAATCAGCCCCAGCATTTT.

Only one count was recorded for this clone. J is TRBJ2-1 and V is TRBV19; 7 nucleotides agree with TRBD1. The germline V gene has CDR1 LNHDA and CDR2 SQIVND (reference sequence). After removal of 9 bases from V and 4 bases from J, the junction contained 6 bases not matched to a gene. The CDR3 is made up of 13 amino acids. The CDR3 DNA reads as TGTGCCAGCCGGACAGGTTCATACAATGAGCAGTTCTTC. It codes for CASRTGSYNEQFF.

V is TRBV20-1 and J is TRBJ2-1; TRBD2 matches at 10 bases. Germline V lookup: CDR1 DFQATT, CDR2 SNEGSKA (reference sequence). The CDR3 is 16 residues long. V was clipped by 3 bases and J by 2 bases; unmatched bases: 7. Here the CDR3 reads CSASGALAGAYNEQFF. CDR3 DNA: TGCAGTGCTAGTGGCGCTCTAGCGGGGGCCTACAATGAGCAGTTCTTC.

The chain carries TRBV29-1 and TRBJ2-2; D unclear. V lost 5 bases, J lost 6 bases, and 7 bases lay in between. The CDR3 totals 11 residues. From germline, CDR1 is SQVTM and CDR2 ANQGSEA. The CDR3 sequence: CSVLEAGELFF. DNA of the CDR3: TGCAGCGTTTTAGAGGCCGGGGAGCTGTTTTTT.

The chain links TRBV5-5 to TRBJ1-1; 8 bases match TRBD1. CDR3 length: 14 amino acids. Germline CDR1 and CDR2: SGHKS and YYEKEE (reference sequence). V lost 0 bases to trimming and J lost 3 bases; unmatched junction nucleotides: 1. The CDR3 is CASSLADRDTEAFF. CDR3 coding DNA: TGTGCCAGCAGCTTGGCGGACAGGGACACTGAAGCTTTCTTT.

The rearrangement uses TRBV5-5 and TRBJ1-4; D call uncertain. V gave up 4 bases and J gave up 5 bases, with 15 bases separating them. CDR3 length: 15 amino acids. Germline CDR1 and CDR2: SGHKS and YYEKEE (reference sequence). This CDR3 reads CASSPSPVGNEKLFF. DNA of the CDR3: TGTGCCAGCAGCCCTAGCCCGGTGGGGAATGAAAAACTGTTTTTT. Looking up the rest from reference TRBV5-5 and TRBJ1-4 gives the full variable domain: DAGVTQSPTHLIKTRGQQVTLRCSPISGHKSVSWYQQVLGQGPQFIFQYYEKEERGRGNFPDRFSARQFPNYSSELNVNALLLGDSALYLCASSPSPVGNEKLFFGSGTQLSVL.

The rearrangement uses TRBV18 and TRBJ1-2; D call uncertain. The CDR3 extends over 18 amino acids. V lost 1 base and J 0 bases, leaving 18 bases between the germline ends. Germline V gives CDR1 KGHSH, CDR2 LQKENI. The CDR3 DNA is TGTGCCAGCTCACCACGAAGCCCCAGTCCCGGGACTAACTATGGCTACACCTTC. Protein sequence: CASSPRSPSPGTNYGYTF.

This rearrangement joins TRBV18 to TRBJ1-1; TRBD1 aligns across 9 bases. The germline gives CDR1 KGHSH, CDR2 LQKENI. V was pared by 6 bases and J by 7 bases, with 6 bases of the junction left unmatched. The CDR3 is 13 amino acids. For the CDR3, the DNA is TGTGCCAGCTCGCCGGGACAGGGAAATGAAGCTTTCTTT. Protein: CASSPGQGNEAFF.